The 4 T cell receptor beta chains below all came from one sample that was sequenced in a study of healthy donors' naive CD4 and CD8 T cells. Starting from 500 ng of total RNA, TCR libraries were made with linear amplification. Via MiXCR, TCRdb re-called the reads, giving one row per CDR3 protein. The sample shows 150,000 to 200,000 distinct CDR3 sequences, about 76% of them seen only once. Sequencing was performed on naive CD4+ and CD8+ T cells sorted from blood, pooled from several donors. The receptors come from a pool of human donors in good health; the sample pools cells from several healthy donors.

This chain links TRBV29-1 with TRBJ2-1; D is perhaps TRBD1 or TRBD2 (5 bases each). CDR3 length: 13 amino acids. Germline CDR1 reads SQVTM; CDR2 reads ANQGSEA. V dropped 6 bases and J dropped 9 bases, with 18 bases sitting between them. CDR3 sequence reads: CSVHRIRGSEQFF. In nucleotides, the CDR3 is TGCAGCGTACACAGGATCCGGGGAAGTGAGCAGTTCTTC.

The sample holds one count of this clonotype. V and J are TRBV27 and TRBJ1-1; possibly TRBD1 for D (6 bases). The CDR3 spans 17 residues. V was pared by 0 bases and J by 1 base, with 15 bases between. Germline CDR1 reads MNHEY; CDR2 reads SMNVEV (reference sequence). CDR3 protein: CASSLSGLQGKNTEAFF. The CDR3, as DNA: TGTGCCAGCAGTTTATCTGGCCTACAGGGTAAGAACACTGAAGCTTTCTTT.

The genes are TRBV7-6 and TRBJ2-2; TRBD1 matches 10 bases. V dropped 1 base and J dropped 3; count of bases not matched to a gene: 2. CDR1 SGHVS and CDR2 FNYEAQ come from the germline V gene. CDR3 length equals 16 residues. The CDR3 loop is CASSLGQGAYTGELFF. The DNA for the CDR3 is TGTGCCAGCAGCTTAGGACAGGGGGCGTACACCGGGGAGCTGTTTTTT. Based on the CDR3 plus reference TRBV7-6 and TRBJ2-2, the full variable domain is GAGVSQSPRYKVTKRGQDVALRCDPISGHVSLYWYRQALGQGPEFLTYFNYEAQQDKSGLPNDRFSAERPEGSISTLTIQRTEQRDSAMYRCASSLGQGAYTGELFFGEGSRLTVL.

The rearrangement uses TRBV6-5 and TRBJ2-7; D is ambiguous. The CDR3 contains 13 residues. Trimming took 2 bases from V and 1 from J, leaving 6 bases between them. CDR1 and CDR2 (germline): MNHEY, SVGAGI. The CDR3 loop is CASSYGQSYEQYV. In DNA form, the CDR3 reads TGTGCCAGCAGTTACGGGCAGTCCTACGAGCAGTACGTC.